The 25 T cell receptor beta chains below come from one sample, sequenced in a study of T cells in Graves' hyperthyroidism and ophthalmopathy. Amplification of TCR beta CDR3 regions was performed using RNA transcripts as template. HTBI primers were employed in a first-round RT-PCR of the TCR CDR3. TCRdb re-derived calls from the multiplex PCR reads in MiXCR, one entry per CDR3 protein. The sample has some 440,000 distinct CDR3 sequences; approximately 15% are singletons. The material sequenced was blood. Every receptor here comes from a woman under 30 with Graves' hyperthyroidism.

This clonotype was counted at least ten times. V gene TRBV9 combines with J gene TRBJ1-1; TRBD1 might be the D (5 bases). CDR3 length equals 16 residues. V lost 4 bases and J 1 base, leaving 17 bases between the germline ends. CDR1 and CDR2 (germline): SGDLS, YYNGEE. DNA of the CDR3: TGTGCCAGCAGCTCGGGGGGGGGACGTCCGAACACTGAAGCTTTCTTT. It translates to CASSSGGGRPNTEAFF. Full variable domain (outside the CDR3, taken from reference TRBV9 and TRBJ1-1): DSGVTQTPKHLITATGQRVTLRCSPRSGDLSVYWYQQSLDQGLQFLIQYYNGEERAKGNILERFSAQQFPDLHSELNLSSLELGDSALYFCASSSGGGRPNTEAFFGQGTRLTVV.

This clonotype was detected ten times or more. The chain combines TRBV2 with TRBJ1-1; 9 bases are a match to TRBD1. The germline V gene has CDR1 SNHLY and CDR2 FYNNEI. V shed 7 bases and J 4 bases; nucleotides not matched to a gene: 10. The CDR3 extends over 15 amino acids. In DNA form, the CDR3 reads TGTGCCAGCACGGCCGGGACAGGGTATCGCACTGAAGCTTTCTTT. Translated: CASTAGTGYRTEAFF.

DNA of the CDR3: TGCGCCAGCAGCCAACAGGGGGTTCCCTACGAGCAGTACTTC. Its translation: CASSQQGVPYEQYF. The chain joins TRBV4-1 to TRBJ2-7; 7 bases map to TRBD1. The CDR3 runs to 14 residues. Germline CDR1 is MGHRA and CDR2 is YSYEKL. J lost 2 bases, V lost 2 bases, and 3 bases had no gene match.

This clonotype was seen ten or more times. The chain is built from TRBV2 and TRBJ2-5, with D possibly TRBD2 on 6 matching bases. CDR3 length: 14 amino acids. The germline V gene encodes CDR1 SNHLY and CDR2 FYNNEI. Trimming cost V 3 bases and J 7 bases, with 15 bases left between them. The CDR3 loop reads CASSDQGRRATQYF. DNA for the CDR3: TGTGCCAGCAGTGATCAAGGGAGGCGGGCGACCCAGTACTTC.

This clonotype was seen repeatedly, ten times or more. V gene TRBV6-1 combines with J gene TRBJ2-3, with D unresolved. V was pared by 6 bases and J by 5 bases, with 6 bases between. Germline V gives CDR1 MNHNS, CDR2 SASEGT. The CDR3 consists of 11 residues. As DNA, the CDR3 is TGTGCCAGCAGCCAACGAGATACGCAGTATTTT. It encodes CASSQRDTQYF.

This clonotype was recorded at least ten times. The chain carries TRBV7-2 and TRBJ2-5; 9 nucleotides match TRBD2. CDR1 is SGHTA and CDR2 is FQGNSA in the germline V gene. The trim removed 1 base at V and 5 bases at J, leaving 5 bases unmatched. There are 15 residues in the CDR3. The DNA of the CDR3 is TGTGCCAGCAGCTTAGGGGGCGGGAGGGACGAGACCCAGTACTTC. Translating gives CASSLGGGRDETQYF.

This clonotype was counted ten times or more. CDR3 DNA: TGTGCCAGCAGTATCCCCGGGGACAGGGGGCTCTATGGCTACACCTTC. This translates into CASSIPGDRGLYGYTF. V gene TRBV6-2 or TRBV6-3 combines with J gene TRBJ1-2; 12 bases fit TRBD1. J lost 4 bases, V lost 5 bases, and 8 bases had no gene match. The CDR3 has 16 amino acids. CDR1 and CDR2 (germline): MNHEY, SVGEGT.

Many counts were recorded for this clonotype. The rearrangement joins TRBV29-1 to TRBJ2-7; D gene ambiguous. The CDR3 has 14 residues. The germline gives CDR1 SQVTM, CDR2 ANQGSEA. The ends were cut back, 6 bases at V and 0 bases at J, with 15 bases in the middle. CDR3 nucleotides: TGCAGCGTCGCAGGCGACCAGAGCTCCTACGAGCAGTACTTC. It yields the protein CSVAGDQSSYEQYF.

This clonotype was counted at least ten times. V and J are TRBV7-2 and TRBJ1-2, with TRBD1 as a possible D gene (6 bases). The germline V gene has CDR1 SGHTA and CDR2 FQGNSA. The length of the CDR3 is 14 residues. Trimming removed 4 bases from V and 5 bases from J, with 14 bases in between. DNA for the CDR3: TGTGCCAGCAGCTCGTGGGGGGGCGGATATGGCTACACCTTC. Protein product: CASSSWGGGYGYTF.

This clonotype has a count of ten or more. This chain joins TRBV6-1 and TRBJ2-7; no reliable D call. Deletions cut 5 bases from V and 1 base from J, with 15 bases between. Germline CDR1 is MNHNS and CDR2 is SASEGT. The CDR3 runs 15 residues. CDR3 DNA: TGTGCCAGCAGTTATAGGCAGGATAGATCCTACGAGCAGTACTTC. Translating gives CASSYRQDRSYEQYF.

This clonotype was seen ten or more times. CDR3 sequence: CASSTTGNYEQYF. The CDR3 nucleotides read TGCGCCAGCAGCACGACAGGAAACTACGAGCAGTACTTC. The rearrangement links TRBV5-1 to TRBJ2-7; perhaps TRBD1 as D (6 bases). Germline V gene sequence: CDR1 SGHRS, CDR2 YFSETQ. CDR3 length: 13 residues. The V end was cut by 4 bases, the J end by 3 bases, with 11 bases between.

In this sample, this clonotype turned up once. This chain joins TRBV7-9 and TRBJ1-6; a weak D match, TRBD1 (5 bases). Trimming took off 5 bases at V and 9 bases at J, with 17 bases between the two ends. The CDR3 is made up of 15 amino acids. Looked up from germline, CDR1 is SEHNR and CDR2 is FQNEAQ (reference sequence). Here the CDR3 reads CASSQGLPGGSPLHF. The CDR3 DNA sequence: TGTGCCAGCAGCCAAGGCCTTCCGGGGGGTTCACCCCTCCACTTT.

This clonotype was picked up many times. The chain employs TRBV30 and TRBJ2-5, with 11 bases lining up with TRBD2. Looked up from germline, CDR1 is GTSNPN and CDR2 is SVGIG (reference sequence). V shed 4 bases, J shed 4 bases, and the junction held 5 bases outside the gene matches. The CDR3 has 14 amino acids. The CDR3 protein is CAWTLGLAAETQYF. Written as DNA, the CDR3 is TGTGCCTGGACCCTGGGACTAGCGGCAGAGACCCAGTACTTC.

This clonotype occurred many times. This chain links TRBV18 with TRBJ1-2; D gene ambiguous. The CDR3 covers 14 residues. Germline values: CDR1 KGHSH, CDR2 LQKENI. Trimming removed 0 bases at V and 8 bases at J, with 13 bases between. DNA for the CDR3: TGTGCCAGCTCACCACCGGCAGGCTCAGGCGGCTACACCTTC. This encodes CASSPPAGSGGYTF.

This chain joins TRBV20-1 and TRBJ1-5; TRBD1 aligns across 7 bases. V shed 2 bases and J 2 bases; nucleotides not matched to a gene: 3. The V gene's germline CDR1 is DFQATT and CDR2 SNEGSKA (reference sequence). This CDR3 contains 14 residues. CDR3 DNA sequence: TGCAGTGCTAGAAAAACAGGGGGCAATCAGCCCCAGCATTTT. It translates to CSARKTGGNQPQHF.

This clonotype was seen repeatedly, ten times or more. The chain combines TRBV20-1 with TRBJ1-1, with D perhaps TRBD1 (6 bases). This CDR3 is built from 14 residues. The V gene's germline CDR1 is DFQATT and CDR2 SNEGSKA (reference sequence). V was cut by 4 bases and J by 1 base, with 13 bases left in between. For the CDR3, the DNA is TGCAGTGCTATGGGGGGCGCTCAGAACACTGAAGCTTTCTTT. Protein sequence: CSAMGGAQNTEAFF.

V gene TRBV5-8 combines with J gene TRBJ1-4; D is undetermined. Trimming took 2 bases from V and 5 from J, leaving 16 bases between them. The CDR3 runs to 16 residues. The V gene's germline CDR1 is SGHTS and CDR2 YDEGEE. CDR3 region: CASSFTAGVPNEKLFF. In DNA, the CDR3 is TGTGCCAGCAGCTTCACCGCCGGGGTACCCAATGAAAAACTGTTTTTT.

The chain is built from TRBV5-1 and TRBJ2-2; D call uncertain. The CDR3 sequence is 17 residues long. Germline CDR1 SGHRS, CDR2 YFSETQ. The V gene lost 4 bases and the J gene lost 0 bases, with 16 bases spanning the gap. CDR3 nucleotide sequence: TGCGCCAGCAGCGTCGGGTCCTACCCTTCGAACACCGGGGAGCTGTTTTTT. It encodes CASSVGSYPSNTGELFF. Filled out from reference TRBV5-1 and TRBJ2-2, the complete variable domain reads KAGVTQTPRYLIKTRGQQVTLSCSPISGHRSVSWYQQTPGQGLQFLFEYFSETQRNKGNFPGRFSGRQFSNSRSEMNVSTLELGDSALYLCASSVGSYPSNTGELFFGEGSRLTVL.

This clonotype was detected many times. J is TRBJ2-5 and V is TRBV6-5, with D possibly matching TRBD2 (5 bases). The germline V gene encodes CDR1 MNHEY and CDR2 SVGAGI. The CDR3 runs 16 residues. V lost 0 bases and J lost 4, with 15 bases in between. This CDR3 reads CASSYSSTSLGETQYF. As DNA, the CDR3 is TGTGCCAGCAGTTACTCGTCCACATCACTAGGAGAGACCCAGTACTTC.

This clonotype occurred many times. The chain carries TRBV2 and TRBJ2-1; D may be TRBD1 or TRBD2 (5 bases each). From germline, CDR1 is SNHLY and CDR2 FYNNEI. The CDR3 totals 15 residues. The V end lost 6 bases, the J end lost 6 bases, and 18 bases lay between the germline ends. CDR3 sequence reads: CASRTGTRGSNEQFF. The CDR3 nucleotides are TGTGCCAGCAGGACCGGGACCCGAGGTTCCAATGAGCAGTTCTTC. The full variable domain, completed using reference TRBV2 and TRBJ2-1, is EPEVTQTPSHQVTQMGQEVILRCVPISNHLYFYWYRQILGQKVEFLVSFYNNEISEKSEIFDDQFSVERPDGSNFTLKIRSTKLEDSAMYFCASRTGTRGSNEQFFGPGTRLTVL.

This clonotype occurred many times. The genes are TRBV2 and TRBJ1-1; no definite D call. Germline V lookup: CDR1 SNHLY, CDR2 FYNNEI. This CDR3 region has 14 residues. V lost 0 bases and J 3 bases, leaving 8 bases between the germline ends. The CDR3 DNA follows: TGTGCCAGCAGTGAAGCGATGGGGTACACTGAAGCTTTCTTT. Amino acids: CASSEAMGYTEAFF.

In this sample, this clonotype turned up many times. The J gene is TRBJ2-2, the V gene TRBV6-1, with a weak D call TRBD2 (5 bases). This CDR3 is 15 amino acids long. Per the germline V gene, CDR1 is MNHNS and CDR2 is SASEGT. The V end was cut by 4 bases, the J end by 7 bases, with 16 bases between. The CDR3 DNA reads TGTGCCAGCAGTGGAGGGAGTGTTGGGAACGGGGAGCTGTTTTTT. As protein: CASSGGSVGNGELFF.

There are many counts of this clonotype. The chain is built from TRBV3-1 and TRBJ2-3; 15 bases map to TRBD2. CDR1 is LGHDT, CDR2 YNNKEL, per germline (reference sequence). This CDR3 is built from 17 residues. With 4 bases clipped from V and 6 bases from J, the junction kept 8 bases outside the gene matches. The CDR3 DNA is TGTGCCAGCAGCCCCCGGACTAGCGGGGGGGCCCCCGATACGCAGTATTTT. This translates into CASSPRTSGGAPDTQYF.

Details on this clonotype: With a much larger clone just one base away, this may be a read error. The chain carries TRBV5-1 and TRBJ1-6; D is possibly TRBD1 (5 bases). In germline, CDR1 is SGHRS, CDR2 YFSETQ. The CDR3 sequence is 15 residues long. The chain's CDR3 is CASSSGRVYNTPLHF. CDR3 nucleotides: TGCGCCAGCAGCTCGGGACGGGTTTATAATACACCCCTCCACTTT.

Regarding this clonotype: One base away lies a much larger clone, so this may be a sequencing read error. The final CDR3 position lacks the conserved phenylalanine or tryptophan, pointing to a likely read error. The V and J genes are TRBV29-1 and TRBJ1-1; 7 positions agree with TRBD1. The CDR3 length is 14 residues. V was pared by 3 bases and J by 7 bases, with 11 bases of the junction left unmatched. Germline V CDR1 and CDR2: SQVTM, ANQGSEA. Here the CDR3 reads CSVDKGQGGNEAFS. In DNA form, the CDR3 reads TGCAGCGTTGATAAGGGGCAGGGGGGTAATGAAGCTTTCTCT.